The TCR beta chain described here comes from a study of T cells of healthy individuals. This clonotype occurred many times. The CDR3 covers 11 residues. The germline V gene has CDR1 SQVTM and CDR2 ANQGSEA. The V end was cut by 4 bases, the J end by 4 bases, with 7 bases between. TCRdb reanalysed the 5' RACE reads using MiXCR and keeps one entry per CDR3 protein. Among 95,000 to 100,000 distinct CDR3 sequences listed, approximately 18% were seen once. The clonotype comes from a human donor in good health. V usage is TRBV29-1 and J usage is TRBJ2-5, with D hard to call. The CDR3 sequence: CSVVGSETQYF. The DNA of the CDR3 is TGCAGCGTTGTAGGGTCAGAGACCCAGTACTTC.